This is a list of T cell receptor beta chains from one sample in a study of T cell responses to AZD1222 COVID-19 vaccine. TCRdb keeps only in-frame clones here, not all; method: immunoSEQ multiplex PCR. The repertoire holds more than 85,000 clones, around 73% seen once, with roughly 21% in the top ten. Sequences were derived from peripheral blood, sampled on day 0 of AZD1222 vaccination. Receptor source: an adult in good health. Both conserved end residues are part of each CDR3. A D gene is named only where the DNA matches it firmly. The size entry is marked missing in some rows and otherwise reads once, few, many or a size class.

j_gene: TRBJ1-1
abundance: .
v_gene: TRBV5-8
d_gene: .
len: 15
CDR3aa: CASSLDRNWDTEAFF
CDR3nt: TGTGCCAGCAGCTTGGATCGGAATTGGGACACTGAAGCTTTCTTT

j_gene: TRBJ1-3
abundance: .
v_gene: TRBV30
d_gene: TRBD1
len: 13
CDR3aa: CAWSGQGTNTIYF
CDR3nt: TGTGCCTGGAGTGGACAGGGGACGAACACCATATATTTT

j_gene: TRBJ2-3
abundance: .
v_gene: TRBV15
d_gene: .
len: 11
CDR3aa: CAAGTSDTQYF
CDR3nt: TGTGCCGCTGGTACTTCAGATACGCAGTATTTT

j_gene: TRBJ1-2
abundance: .
v_gene: TRBV14
d_gene: TRBD1
len: 15
CDR3aa: CASSLRQGGNYGYTF
CDR3nt: TGTGCCAGCAGCTTAAGACAGGGCGGAAACTATGGCTACACCTTC

j_gene: TRBJ1-3
abundance: .
v_gene: TRBV5-1
d_gene: .
len: 15
CDR3aa: CASGEGRSSGNTIYF
CDR3nt: TGCGCCAGCGGGGAGGGCCGATCCTCTGGAAACACCATATATTTT

j_gene: TRBJ2-1
abundance: .
v_gene: TRBV27
d_gene: .
len: 14
CDR3aa: CASTTTWPYNEQFF
CDR3nt: TGTGCCAGCACTACTACTTGGCCCTACAATGAGCAGTTCTTC

j_gene: TRBJ1-2
abundance: .
v_gene: TRBV7-9
d_gene: TRBD1
len: 13
CDR3aa: CASSPTGTYGYTF
CDR3nt: TGTGCCAGCAGCCCGACAGGGACCTATGGCTACACCTTC

j_gene: TRBJ2-4
abundance: .
v_gene: TRBV7-2
d_gene: .
len: 16
CDR3aa: CASSFDPQVFKNIQYF
CDR3nt: TGTGCCAGCAGCTTTGACCCACAGGTTTTCAAAAACATTCAGTACTTC

j_gene: TRBJ2-2
abundance: .
v_gene: TRBV12-3/TRBV12-4
d_gene: .
len: 13
CDR3aa: CASSLMGTGELFF
CDR3nt: TGTGCCAGCAGTTTAATGGGAACCGGGGAGCTGTTTTTT

j_gene: TRBJ1-2
abundance: .
v_gene: TRBV18
d_gene: .
len: 15
CDR3aa: CASSPLSDRIYGYTF
CDR3nt: TGTGCCAGCTCACCCCTTTCTGACAGAATCTATGGCTACACCTTC

j_gene: TRBJ1-1
abundance: .
v_gene: TRBV7-8
d_gene: .
len: 13
CDR3aa: CASSLRVSTEAFF
CDR3nt: TGTGCCAGCAGCTTAAGGGTGAGCACTGAAGCTTTCTTT

j_gene: TRBJ1-2
abundance: many
v_gene: TRBV5-6
d_gene: .
len: 14
CDR3aa: CASSLGLRGEGYTF
CDR3nt: TGTGCCAGCAGCTTGGGCCTCAGGGGCGAAGGCTACACCTTC

j_gene: TRBJ2-1
abundance: .
v_gene: TRBV5-4
d_gene: TRBD2
len: 17
CDR3aa: CASSRTSGVPPYNEQFF
CDR3nt: TGTGCCAGCAGCCGGACTAGCGGGGTTCCCCCCTACAATGAGCAGTTCTTC

j_gene: TRBJ1-2
abundance: .
v_gene: TRBV21-1
d_gene: .
len: 16
CDR3aa: CASSKGGESRANGYTF
CDR3nt: TGTGCCAGCAGCAAAGGGGGGGAATCTAGGGCTAATGGCTACACCTTC

j_gene: TRBJ1-1
abundance: .
v_gene: TRBV7-8
d_gene: .
len: 19
CDR3aa: CASSKLVGRGPTTNTEAFF
CDR3nt: TGTGCCAGCAGCAAACTGGTGGGTAGGGGTCCCACAACGAACACTGAAGCTTTCTTT

j_gene: TRBJ2-7
abundance: few
v_gene: TRBV7-9
d_gene: TRBD2
len: 14
CDR3aa: CASSFESGGREQYF
CDR3nt: TGTGCCAGCAGCTTTGAATCGGGAGGTAGGGAGCAGTACTTC

j_gene: TRBJ2-5
abundance: .
v_gene: TRBV19
d_gene: TRBD1
len: 14
CDR3aa: CASSRGGAGETQYF
CDR3nt: TGTGCCAGTTCCCGAGGGGGCGCGGGAGAGACCCAGTACTTC

j_gene: TRBJ2-2
abundance: once
v_gene: TRBV14
d_gene: .
len: 13
CDR3aa: CASSPKNTGELFF
CDR3nt: TGTGCCAGCAGCCCCAAAAACACCGGGGAGCTGTTTTTT

j_gene: TRBJ1-6
abundance: .
v_gene: TRBV18
d_gene: TRBD1
len: 16
CDR3aa: CASSTTSGTGGSPLHF
CDR3nt: TGTGCCAGCTCCACCACCAGCGGGACAGGGGGCTCACCCCTCCACTTT

j_gene: TRBJ2-7
abundance: .
v_gene: TRBV18
d_gene: .
len: 12
CDR3aa: CASSLRGTGQYF
CDR3nt: TGTGCCAGCTCATTAAGGGGTACGGGGCAGTACTTC

j_gene: TRBJ2-7
abundance: .
v_gene: TRBV20-1
d_gene: .
len: 11
CDR3aa: CSANGLYEQYF
CDR3nt: TGCAGTGCTAACGGACTGTACGAGCAGTACTTC

j_gene: TRBJ1-6
abundance: .
v_gene: TRBV19
d_gene: TRBD1
len: 13
CDR3aa: CATGTGGRSPLHF
CDR3nt: TGTGCCACCGGGACAGGGGGTCGTTCACCCCTCCACTTT

j_gene: TRBJ2-1
abundance: few
v_gene: TRBV5-1
d_gene: .
len: 13
CDR3aa: CASSARDDNEQFF
CDR3nt: TGCGCCAGCAGCGCCCGAGACGACAATGAGCAGTTCTTC

j_gene: TRBJ2-7
abundance: .
v_gene: TRBV19
d_gene: .
len: 12
CDR3aa: CASSIGAYEQYF
CDR3nt: TGTGCCAGTAGTATTGGGGCCTACGAGCAGTACTTC

j_gene: TRBJ2-6
abundance: .
v_gene: TRBV19
d_gene: .
len: 15
CDR3aa: CASIDRLSGANVLTF
CDR3nt: TGTGCCAGTATCGACAGGCTCTCTGGGGCCAACGTCCTGACTTTC

j_gene: TRBJ1-1
abundance: .
v_gene: TRBV6-1
d_gene: .
len: 14
CDR3aa: CASSEKGVWTEAFF
CDR3nt: TGTGCCAGCAGTGAAAAGGGGGTGTGGACTGAAGCTTTCTTT

j_gene: TRBJ2-3
abundance: .
v_gene: TRBV3-1/TRBV3-2
d_gene: TRBD2
len: 16
CDR3aa: CASSQIFSGTSDTQYF
CDR3nt: TGTGCCAGCAGCCAAATTTTTAGCGGGACCTCAGATACGCAGTATTTT

j_gene: TRBJ1-2
abundance: .
v_gene: TRBV30
d_gene: TRBD1
len: 14
CDR3aa: CAWSLWTGQVGYTF
CDR3nt: TGTGCCTGGTCCTTGTGGACAGGGCAGGTCGGCTACACCTTC

j_gene: TRBJ2-7
abundance: .
v_gene: TRBV2
d_gene: .
len: 14
CDR3aa: CASSGASVRYEQYF
CDR3nt: TGTGCCAGCAGCGGAGCTAGCGTGCGTTACGAGCAGTACTTC

j_gene: TRBJ1-2
abundance: .
v_gene: TRBV30
d_gene: .
len: 12
CDR3aa: CAWGSTRHGYTF
CDR3nt: TGTGCCTGGGGGTCCACCCGACATGGCTACACCTTC

j_gene: TRBJ1-3
abundance: .
v_gene: TRBV10-3
d_gene: .
len: 15
CDR3aa: CAISVDSRPGNTIYF
CDR3nt: TGTGCCATCAGTGTTGACAGCCGCCCTGGAAACACCATATATTTT

j_gene: TRBJ1-2
abundance: .
v_gene: TRBV28
d_gene: TRBD1
len: 16
CDR3aa: CASSVPDRALRGGYTF
CDR3nt: TGTGCCAGCAGCGTCCCGGACAGGGCACTAAGGGGAGGCTACACCTTC

j_gene: TRBJ2-7
abundance: .
v_gene: TRBV7-6
d_gene: .
len: 15
CDR3aa: CASSYASTGPYEQYF
CDR3nt: TGTGCCAGCAGCTATGCCTCGACAGGACCCTACGAGCAGTACTTC

j_gene: TRBJ2-1
abundance: .
v_gene: TRBV5-6
d_gene: .
len: 15
CDR3aa: CASSLISNSYNEQFF
CDR3nt: TGTGCCAGCAGCTTGATCAGTAACTCCTACAATGAGCAGTTCTTC

j_gene: TRBJ1-2
abundance: .
v_gene: TRBV5-1
d_gene: .
len: 13
CDR3aa: CASSSWTDGGYTF
CDR3nt: TGCGCCAGCAGCTCCTGGACAGACGGTGGCTACACCTTC

j_gene: TRBJ1-1
abundance: .
v_gene: TRBV5-1
d_gene: .
len: 12
CDR3aa: CASSLDLREAFF
CDR3nt: TGCGCCAGCAGCTTGGATCTCCGTGAAGCTTTCTTT

j_gene: TRBJ2-6
abundance: .
v_gene: TRBV7-2
d_gene: .
len: 15
CDR3aa: CASSLKGPGANVLTF
CDR3nt: TGTGCCAGCAGCTTAAAGGGGCCTGGGGCCAACGTCCTGACTTTC

j_gene: TRBJ2-1
abundance: .
v_gene: TRBV3-1/TRBV3-2
d_gene: TRBD2
len: 18
CDR3aa: CASSQDPPLAGGLNEQFF
CDR3nt: TGTGCCAGCAGCCAAGACCCCCCTTTGGCGGGAGGGCTCAATGAGCAGTTCTTC

j_gene: TRBJ1-2
abundance: .
v_gene: TRBV30
d_gene: .
len: 13
CDR3aa: CAWSRTAGGGYTF
CDR3nt: TGTGCCTGGAGCCGTACAGCGGGGGGTGGCTACACCTTC

j_gene: TRBJ2-6
abundance: .
v_gene: TRBV6-5
d_gene: .
len: 14
CDR3aa: CASSGMAGANVLTF
CDR3nt: TGTGCCAGCAGCGGAATGGCTGGGGCCAACGTCCTGACTTTC

j_gene: TRBJ2-7
abundance: .
v_gene: TRBV14
d_gene: .
len: 12
CDR3aa: CASSQQGYEQYF
CDR3nt: TGTGCCAGCAGCCAACAGGGGTACGAGCAGTACTTC

j_gene: TRBJ2-6
abundance: .
v_gene: TRBV7-2
d_gene: .
len: 15
CDR3aa: CASRIQPSGANVLTF
CDR3nt: TGTGCCAGCAGAATACAGCCCTCTGGGGCCAACGTCCTGACTTTC

j_gene: TRBJ2-5
abundance: .
v_gene: TRBV15
d_gene: TRBD1
len: 17
CDR3aa: CATSNPTGGAVKETQYF
CDR3nt: TGTGCCACCAGCAATCCGACAGGGGGCGCAGTCAAAGAGACCCAGTACTTC

j_gene: TRBJ2-1
abundance: .
v_gene: TRBV3-1/TRBV3-2
d_gene: TRBD2
len: 17
CDR3aa: CASSQDWLAENYNEQFF
CDR3nt: TGTGCCAGCAGCCAAGATTGGCTAGCGGAGAACTACAATGAGCAGTTCTTC

j_gene: TRBJ2-7
abundance: .
v_gene: TRBV7-9
d_gene: .
len: 14
CDR3aa: CASSLARDHYEQYF
CDR3nt: TGTGCCAGCAGCTTAGCGCGGGACCACTACGAGCAGTACTTC

j_gene: TRBJ1-6
abundance: .
v_gene: TRBV30
d_gene: .
len: 15
CDR3aa: CAYSPGSGGNSPLHF
CDR3nt: TGTGCCTACTCACCAGGTTCGGGGGGAAATTCACCCCTCCACTTT

j_gene: TRBJ2-5
abundance: .
v_gene: TRBV2
d_gene: TRBD2
len: 14
CDR3aa: CASSEDGRAETQYF
CDR3nt: TGTGCCAGCAGTGAGGATGGGAGGGCAGAGACCCAGTACTTC

j_gene: TRBJ1-2
abundance: .
v_gene: TRBV10-1
d_gene: .
len: 13
CDR3aa: CASSADSPWGYTF
CDR3nt: TGCGCCAGCAGCGCCGACAGCCCATGGGGCTACACCTTC

j_gene: TRBJ1-4
abundance: few
v_gene: TRBV14
d_gene: TRBD1
len: 12
CDR3aa: CATGTGEEKLFF
CDR3nt: TGTGCCACCGGGACAGGGGAAGAAAAACTGTTTTTT

j_gene: TRBJ2-7
abundance: few
v_gene: TRBV19
d_gene: .
len: 15
CDR3aa: CASSHQSSMDYEQYF
CDR3nt: TGTGCCAGTAGCCATCAGTCTAGTATGGACTACGAGCAGTACTTC

j_gene: TRBJ2-7
abundance: few
v_gene: TRBV18
d_gene: .
len: 13
CDR3aa: CASSPSSIKEQYF
CDR3nt: TGTGCCAGCTCACCCAGCAGTATAAAGGAGCAGTACTTC